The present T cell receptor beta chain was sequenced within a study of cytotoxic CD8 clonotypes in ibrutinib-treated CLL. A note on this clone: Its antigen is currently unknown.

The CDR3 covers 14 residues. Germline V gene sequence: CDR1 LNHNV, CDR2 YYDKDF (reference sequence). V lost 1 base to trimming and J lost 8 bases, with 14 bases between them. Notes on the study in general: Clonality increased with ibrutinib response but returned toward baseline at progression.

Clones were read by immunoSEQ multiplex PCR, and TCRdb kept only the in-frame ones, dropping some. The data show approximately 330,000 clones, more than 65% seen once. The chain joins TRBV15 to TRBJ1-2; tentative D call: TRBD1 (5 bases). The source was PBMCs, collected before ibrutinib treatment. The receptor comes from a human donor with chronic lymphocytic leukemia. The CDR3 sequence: CATSRGGPARGYTF. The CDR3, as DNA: TGTGCCACCAGCAGAGGGGGACCGGCACGGGGCTACACCTTC.